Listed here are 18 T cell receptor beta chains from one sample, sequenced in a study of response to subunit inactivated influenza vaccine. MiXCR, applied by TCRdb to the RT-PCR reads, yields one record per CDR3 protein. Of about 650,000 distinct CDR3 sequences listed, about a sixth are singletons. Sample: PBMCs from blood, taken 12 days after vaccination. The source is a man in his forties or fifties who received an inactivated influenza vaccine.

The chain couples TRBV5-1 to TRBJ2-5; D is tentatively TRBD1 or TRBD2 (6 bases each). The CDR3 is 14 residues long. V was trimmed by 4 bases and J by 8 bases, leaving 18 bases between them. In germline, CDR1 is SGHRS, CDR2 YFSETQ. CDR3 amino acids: CASSLKGGSGTQYF. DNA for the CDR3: TGCGCCAGCAGCCTCAAGGGGGGCTCGGGCACCCAGTACTTC.

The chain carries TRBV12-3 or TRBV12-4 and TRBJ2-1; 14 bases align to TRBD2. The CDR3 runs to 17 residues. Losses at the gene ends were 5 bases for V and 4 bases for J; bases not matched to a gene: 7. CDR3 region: CASSPYRLAGGYNEQFF. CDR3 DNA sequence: TGTGCCAGCAGTCCCTACCGACTAGCGGGAGGGTACAATGAGCAGTTCTTC.

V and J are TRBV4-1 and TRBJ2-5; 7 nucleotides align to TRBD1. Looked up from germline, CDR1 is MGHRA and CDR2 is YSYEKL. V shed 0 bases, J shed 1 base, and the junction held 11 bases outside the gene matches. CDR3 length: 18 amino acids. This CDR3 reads CASSQDRSRGQIQETQYF. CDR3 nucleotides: TGCGCCAGCAGCCAAGATAGGTCGAGGGGACAGATCCAAGAGACCCAGTACTTC.

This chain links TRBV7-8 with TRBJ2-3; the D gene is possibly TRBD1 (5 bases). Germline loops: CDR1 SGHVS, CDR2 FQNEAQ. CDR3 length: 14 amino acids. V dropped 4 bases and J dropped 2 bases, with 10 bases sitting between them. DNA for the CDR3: TGTGCCAGCAGCTATGACAGATCCACAGATACGCAGTATTTT. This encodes CASSYDRSTDTQYF. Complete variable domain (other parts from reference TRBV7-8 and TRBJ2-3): GAGVSQSPRYKVAKRGQDVALRCDPISGHVSLFWYQQALGQGPEFLTYFQNEAQLDKSGLPSDRFFAERPEGSVSTLKIQRTQQEDSAVYLCASSYDRSTDTQYFGPGTRLTVL.

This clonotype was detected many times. CDR3 sequence: CASSPMGRNTEAFF. The CDR3 DNA sequence: TGTGCCAGCAGCCCCATGGGGCGGAACACTGAAGCTTTCTTT. The chain uses TRBV5-6 and TRBJ1-1; weak D call: TRBD1 (5 bases). The germline V gene has CDR1 SGHDT and CDR2 YYEEEE. The V end was cut by 4 bases, the J end by 1 base, with 11 bases between. The CDR3 contains 14 residues.

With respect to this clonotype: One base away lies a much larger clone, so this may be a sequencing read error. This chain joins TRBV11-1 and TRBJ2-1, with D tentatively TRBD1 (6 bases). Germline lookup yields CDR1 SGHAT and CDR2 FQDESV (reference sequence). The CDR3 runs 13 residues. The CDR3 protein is CASSRGSYDEQFF. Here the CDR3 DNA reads TGTGCCAGCAGCAGGGGGTCCTACGATGAGCAGTTCTTC.

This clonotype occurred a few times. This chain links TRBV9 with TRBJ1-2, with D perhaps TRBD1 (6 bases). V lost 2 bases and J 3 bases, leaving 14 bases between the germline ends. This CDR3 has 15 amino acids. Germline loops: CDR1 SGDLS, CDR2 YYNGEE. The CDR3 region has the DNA TGTGCCAGCAGCGTCGGACAGCCGGGGGACTATGGCTACACCTTC. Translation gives CASSVGQPGDYGYTF.

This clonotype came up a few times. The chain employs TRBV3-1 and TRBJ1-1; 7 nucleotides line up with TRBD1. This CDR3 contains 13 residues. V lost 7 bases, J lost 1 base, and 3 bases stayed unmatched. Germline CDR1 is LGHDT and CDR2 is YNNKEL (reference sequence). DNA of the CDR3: TGTGCCAGCACGGACAGGAGGAACACTGAAGCTTTCTTT. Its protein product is CASTDRRNTEAFF.

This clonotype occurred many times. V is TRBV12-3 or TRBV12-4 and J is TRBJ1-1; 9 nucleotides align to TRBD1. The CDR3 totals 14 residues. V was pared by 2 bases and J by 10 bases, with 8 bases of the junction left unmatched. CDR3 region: CASSLTPGQGSAFF. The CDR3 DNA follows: TGTGCCAGCAGTTTAACTCCGGGACAGGGTTCAGCTTTCTTT.

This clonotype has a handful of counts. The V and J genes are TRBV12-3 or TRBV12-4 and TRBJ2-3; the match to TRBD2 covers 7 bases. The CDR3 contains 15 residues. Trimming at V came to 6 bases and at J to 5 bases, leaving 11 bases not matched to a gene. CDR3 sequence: CASSPWGREGDTQYF. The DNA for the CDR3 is TGTGCCAGCAGCCCCTGGGGGAGGGAAGGAGATACGCAGTATTTT.

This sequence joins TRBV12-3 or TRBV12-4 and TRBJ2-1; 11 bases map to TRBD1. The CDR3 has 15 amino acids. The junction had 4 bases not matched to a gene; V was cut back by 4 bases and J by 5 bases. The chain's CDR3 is CASSSGQGAHNEQFF. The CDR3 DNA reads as TGTGCCAGCAGTTCTGGACAGGGGGCCCACAATGAGCAGTTCTTC.

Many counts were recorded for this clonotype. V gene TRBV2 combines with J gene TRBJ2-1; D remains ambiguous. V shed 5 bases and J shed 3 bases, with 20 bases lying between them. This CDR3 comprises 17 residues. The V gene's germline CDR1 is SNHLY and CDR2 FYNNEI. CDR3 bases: TGTGCCAGCAGTTACTCCCCGGTAGTAGGAGTCTACAATGAGCAGTTCTTC. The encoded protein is CASSYSPVVGVYNEQFF.

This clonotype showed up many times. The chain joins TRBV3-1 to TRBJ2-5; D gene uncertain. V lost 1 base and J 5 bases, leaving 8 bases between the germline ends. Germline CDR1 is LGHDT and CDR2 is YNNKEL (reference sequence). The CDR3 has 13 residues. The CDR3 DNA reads TGTGCCAGCAGCCAAGGGATTGGGGAGACCCAGTACTTC. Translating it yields CASSQGIGETQYF.

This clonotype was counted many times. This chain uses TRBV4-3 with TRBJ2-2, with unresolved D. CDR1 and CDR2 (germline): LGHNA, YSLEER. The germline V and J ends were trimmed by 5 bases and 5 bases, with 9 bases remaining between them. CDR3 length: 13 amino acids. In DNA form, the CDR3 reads TGCGCCAGCAGCGAATACCTAACCGGGGAGCTGTTTTTT. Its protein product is CASSEYLTGELFF.

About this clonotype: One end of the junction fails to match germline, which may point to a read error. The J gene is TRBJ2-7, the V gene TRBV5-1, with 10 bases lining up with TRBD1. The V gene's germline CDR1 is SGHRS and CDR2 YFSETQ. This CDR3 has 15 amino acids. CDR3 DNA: TGCGCCAGCAACTTGACCGGGACAGGGGAGAGGGAGCAGTACTTC. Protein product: CASNLTGTGEREQYF.

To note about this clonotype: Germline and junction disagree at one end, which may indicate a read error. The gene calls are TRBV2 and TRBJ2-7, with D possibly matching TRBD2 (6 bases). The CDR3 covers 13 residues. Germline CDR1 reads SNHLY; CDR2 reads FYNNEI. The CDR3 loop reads CASSEISGYERYF. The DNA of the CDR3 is TGTGCCAGCAGTGAAATCAGCGGGTATGAGCGGTACTTC. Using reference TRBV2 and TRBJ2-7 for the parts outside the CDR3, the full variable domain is EPEVTQTPSHQVTQMGQEVILRCVPISNHLYFYWYRQILGQKVEFLVSFYNNEISEKSEIFDDQFSVERPDGSNFTLKIRSTKLEDSAMYFCASSEISGYERYFGPGTRLTVT.

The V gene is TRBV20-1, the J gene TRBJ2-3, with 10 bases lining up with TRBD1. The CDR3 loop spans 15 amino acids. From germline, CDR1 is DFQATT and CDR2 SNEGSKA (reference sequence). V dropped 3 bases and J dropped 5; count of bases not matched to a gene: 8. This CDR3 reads CSASGQGVIRDTQYF. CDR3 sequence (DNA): TGCAGTGCTAGCGGACAGGGGGTTATCAGAGATACGCAGTATTTT.

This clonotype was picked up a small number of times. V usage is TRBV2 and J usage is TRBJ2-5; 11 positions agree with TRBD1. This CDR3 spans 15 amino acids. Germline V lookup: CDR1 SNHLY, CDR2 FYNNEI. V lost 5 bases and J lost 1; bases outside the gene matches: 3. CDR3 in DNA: TGTGCCAGCAGTTCCGGGACAGGGGGCCAAGAGACCCAGTACTTC. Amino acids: CASSSGTGGQETQYF.